This TCR beta chain was captured in a study of shared clonotypes between healthy human individuals. Overall study context: Each donor's CD4 naive and CD4 memory cells filled three plates apiece, CD8 naive two, and CD8 memory one. Study results and limitations: Generally, naive subsets (rather than memory subsets) showed larger estimated richness.

Genomic DNA of every subset was divided equally among multiple immunoSEQ plates. TCRdb's copy holds only in-frame clones and misses some; the assay was immunoSEQ multiplex PCR. The sample consists of 950,000 to 1,100,000 clones, about 76% of them appearing once. The split of CD4+ cells yielded CD45RA+ naive and CD45RA-negative memory subsets. There are many counts of this clone. The antigen remains undetermined. The CDR3 length is 15 residues. Germline V gene sequence: CDR1 SGHRS, CDR2 YFSETQ. V was trimmed by 0 bases and J by 0 bases, leaving 9 bases between them. The J gene is TRBJ1-2, the V gene TRBV5-1; D uncertain. Specimen: memory CD4+ T cells sorted from blood. Subset denoted: CD45RA-negative fraction. This TCR derives from a man aged 18 to 29 in good health. The CDR3 reads CASSLGGKANYGYTF. CDR3 DNA sequence: TGCGCCAGCAGCTTGGGAGGTAAAGCTAACTATGGCTACACCTTC.